The next 23 T cell receptor beta chains were all read from a single sample in a study of blood T cell repertoires in COVID-19. Assay used: immunoSEQ multiplex PCR; TCRdb lists only in-frame clones, some missing. The sample includes tens of thousands of clones, approximately 87% of them seen just once. The sample taken for sequencing was peripheral blood. These TCRs come from a man between 65 and 85 years old with active COVID-19.

The CDR3: CATSRDELSRTDTQYF. Written as DNA, the CDR3 is TGTGCCACCAGCAGAGATGAGCTAAGCCGCACAGATACGCAGTATTTT. The chain couples TRBV15 to TRBJ2-3; D is unresolved. V dropped 0 bases and J dropped 1 base, with 11 bases sitting between them. The CDR3 totals 16 residues. The V gene's germline CDR1 is LNHNV and CDR2 YYDKDF (reference sequence).

The V call is TRBV7-2, the J call TRBJ2-5; D is possibly TRBD1 (6 bases). Per germline, CDR1 SGHTA and CDR2 FQGNSA. The CDR3 runs 16 residues. V lost 5 bases and J 2 bases, leaving 18 bases between the germline ends. The CDR3 sequence is CASSQNAAGQQETQYF. CDR3 DNA: TGTGCCAGCAGCCAGAACGCGGCCGGACAGCAAGAGACCCAGTACTTC.

V and J are TRBV28 and TRBJ2-7, with D possibly being TRBD1 (6 bases). The CDR3 totals 12 residues. Germline lookup yields CDR1 MDHEN and CDR2 SYDVKM. The ends were cut back, 8 bases at V and 4 bases at J, with 12 bases in the middle. In DNA form, the CDR3 reads TGTGCCAGCCGGGCAGGGGTTTACGAGCAGTACTTC. This sequence encodes CASRAGVYEQYF.

The chain uses TRBV6-5 and TRBJ1-1; the match to TRBD1 covers 9 bases. After removal of 4 bases from V and 10 bases from J, the junction contained 13 bases not matched to a gene. The CDR3 sequence is 15 residues long. Germline CDR1 and CDR2: MNHEY and SVGAGI. CDR3 nucleotides: TGTGCCAGCAGTTCAACCGGGACAGGGAGGGGGAGAGCTTTCTTT. As protein: CASSSTGTGRGRAFF.

This rearrangement joins TRBV24-1 to TRBJ1-1, with unresolved D. The CDR3 is made up of 11 amino acids. Germline V gene data show CDR1 as KGHDR and CDR2 as SFDVKD. V gave up 6 bases and J gave up 7 bases, with 8 bases separating them. The CDR3 DNA follows: TGTGCCACCAGTCAACAGAATGAAGCTTTCTTT. This gives the protein CATSQQNEAFF.

V and J are TRBV9 and TRBJ1-1; possible D gene TRBD1, 5 bases. The CDR3 covers 13 residues. Germline V CDR1 and CDR2: SGDLS, YYNGEE. The V end lost 3 bases, the J end lost 0 bases, and 6 bases lay between the germline ends. The CDR3: CASSETVNTEAFF. CDR3 DNA: TGTGCCAGCAGCGAGACAGTGAACACTGAAGCTTTCTTT.

This clone appeared once. The J gene is TRBJ1-1, the V gene TRBV19; D gene ambiguous. The CDR3 loop spans 15 amino acids. V was shortened by 1 base and J by 3 bases, with 12 bases between the two germline ends. Germline assignment: CDR1 LNHDA and CDR2 SQIVND (reference sequence). This CDR3 reads CASSIGTPQDTEAFF. For the CDR3, the DNA is TGTGCCAGTAGTATAGGTACCCCACAAGACACTGAAGCTTTCTTT.

The chain recombines TRBV5-1 with TRBJ1-1; 8 bases are a match to TRBD1. V lost 4 bases and J lost 5; bases outside the gene matches: 7. The CDR3 is 14 amino acids. Per the germline V gene, CDR1 is SGHRS and CDR2 is YFSETQ. CDR3 sequence (DNA): TGCGCCAGCAGCATACAGGGGGAGAGGACTGAAGCTTTCTTT. It translates to CASSIQGERTEAFF.

For the CDR3, the DNA is TGTGCCAGCAGTTTAACAGGGGAACAAGAGACCCAGTACTTC. It codes for CASSLTGEQETQYF. The rearrangement links TRBV2 to TRBJ2-5; TRBD1 matches 7 bases. Germline V gene sequence: CDR1 SNHLY, CDR2 FYNNEI. The trim removed 5 bases at V and 2 bases at J, leaving 5 bases unmatched. The CDR3 runs 14 residues.

This clone was observed once. This chain links TRBV2 with TRBJ2-2; 7 nucleotides line up with TRBD1. The CDR3 extends over 14 amino acids. CDR1 and CDR2 from the germline V gene are SNHLY and FYNNEI. Unmatched junction bases numbered 5, after V lost 6 bases and J lost 4 bases. The CDR3 loop reads CASRGDSLTGELFF. The CDR3 DNA reads as TGTGCCAGCAGAGGGGACAGCCTCACCGGGGAGCTGTTTTTT.

This clone has only one observation. V and J are TRBV6-5 and TRBJ2-2, with 7 bases aligning to TRBD1. Germline V gene data show CDR1 as MNHEY and CDR2 as SVGAGI. The CDR3 runs to 15 residues. V trimming: 10 bases; J trimming: 4 bases; junction bases outside the gene matches: 12. This CDR3 reads CATGRDSILTGELFF. The CDR3 nucleotides are TGTGCCACCGGACGGGACAGCATACTCACCGGGGAGCTGTTTTTT.

The rearrangement joins TRBV9 to TRBJ2-3; possible D gene TRBD2, 5 bases. The germline V gene has CDR1 SGDLS and CDR2 YYNGEE. V dropped 3 bases and J dropped 0 bases, with 11 bases sitting between them. The CDR3 covers 15 residues. CDR3 coding DNA: TGTGCCAGCAGCGCGGGATACTCTAGCACAGATACGCAGTATTTT. The encoded protein is CASSAGYSSTDTQYF.

V and J are TRBV7-2 and TRBJ2-4; possibly TRBD1 for D (5 bases). The CDR3 is 14 residues long. Deletions cut 2 bases from V and 9 bases from J, with 14 bases between. Germline V CDR1 and CDR2: SGHTA, FQGNSA. CDR3 bases: TGTGCCAGCAGCTTAAGCCAGGGAATGAGCATTCAGTACTTC. Protein: CASSLSQGMSIQYF.

The chain couples TRBV11-3 to TRBJ2-3, with TRBD2 identical over 12 bases. The ends lost 5 bases at V and 7 bases at J; junction bases unmatched: 7. The CDR3 extends over 15 amino acids. CDR1 is SGHNT, CDR2 YENEEA, per germline. The CDR3 reads CASSERTSGDNTQYF. The CDR3 nucleotides are TGTGCCAGCAGCGAACGGACTAGCGGGGATAATACGCAGTATTTT.

The chain links TRBV30 to TRBJ1-2, with 7 bases matching TRBD1. The V gene end was trimmed by 6 bases and the J gene end by 2 bases; junction bases not matched to a gene: 6. From germline, CDR1 is GTSNPN and CDR2 SVGIG (reference sequence). This CDR3 spans 13 amino acids. The CDR3 reads CACLGQQNYGYTF. As DNA, the CDR3 is TGTGCCTGCCTGGGACAGCAAAACTATGGCTACACCTTC.

The chain has TRBV29-1 and TRBJ2-7; TRBD1 aligns across 7 bases. The CDR3 is made up of 15 amino acids. Germline V lookup: CDR1 SQVTM, CDR2 ANQGSEA. V was clipped by 5 bases and J by 3 bases; unmatched bases: 13. As DNA, the CDR3 is TGCAGCGTTACTACTCGACAGGGTTACGGCTACGAGCAGTACTTC. Translation: CSVTTRQGYGYEQYF.

The rearrangement joins TRBV11-3 to TRBJ2-2; 12 nucleotides align to TRBD1. V shed 5 bases, J shed 4 bases, and the junction held 8 bases outside the gene matches. Germline V gene lookup returns CDR1 SGHNT and CDR2 YENEEA. The CDR3 is 17 residues long. CDR3 sequence reads: CASSPGTGGAGTGELFF. The CDR3 DNA reads TGTGCCAGCAGCCCTGGGACAGGGGGCGCCGGCACCGGGGAGCTGTTTTTT.

The rearrangement links TRBV6-2 or TRBV6-3 to TRBJ1-1; maybe TRBD1 (5 bases). Germline CDR1 reads MNHEY; CDR2 reads SVGEGT. The CDR3 sequence is 13 residues long. V lost 7 bases to trimming and J lost 3 bases, with 12 bases between them. This CDR3 reads CASTPRGYTEAFF. For the CDR3, the DNA is TGTGCCAGCACCCCGCGGGGGTACACTGAAGCTTTCTTT.

The V and J genes are TRBV7-3 and TRBJ2-3, with 9 bases lining up with TRBD2. The CDR3 is 18 amino acids. Per germline, CDR1 SGHTA and CDR2 FQGTGA. Trimming took 1 base from V and 5 from J; bases not matched to a gene: 13. The CDR3 sequence: CASSLRGTSPELRDTQYF. CDR3 in DNA: TGTGCCAGCAGCTTAAGAGGGACTAGCCCAGAACTACGAGATACGCAGTATTTT.

This clone was seen only a few times. J is TRBJ2-5 and V is TRBV7-9; 7 bases align to TRBD2. The CDR3 spans 14 residues. Germline V gene lookup returns CDR1 SEHNR and CDR2 FQNEAQ (reference sequence). V was pared by 2 bases and J by 4 bases, with 4 bases of the junction left unmatched. For the CDR3, the DNA is TGTGCCAGCAGCTTAAGAACGGGGGGAGAGACCCAGTACTTC. It specifies CASSLRTGGETQYF.

This clone was detected a few times. The rearrangement links TRBV5-4 to TRBJ2-5; 12 nucleotides align to TRBD2. The V and J ends lost 4 bases and 5 bases, in that order; junction bases with no gene match: 3. The germline V gene has CDR1 SGHNT and CDR2 YYREEE (reference sequence). This CDR3 is built from 14 residues. CDR3 protein: CASSRTSGTETQYF. The CDR3 DNA is TGTGCCAGCAGCCGGACTAGCGGGACGGAGACCCAGTACTTC.

The rearrangement joins TRBV19 to TRBJ1-4; a possible D gene is TRBD1 (6 bases). The CDR3 is made up of 13 amino acids. Trimming cost V 2 bases and J 6 bases, with 7 bases left between them. Germline V gene sequence: CDR1 LNHDA, CDR2 SQIVND (reference sequence). The CDR3 nucleotides are TGTGCCAGTAGTATACCAGGGGATGAAAAACTGTTTTTT. This encodes CASSIPGDEKLFF.

The rearrangement uses TRBV29-1 and TRBJ1-3, with D unclear. There are 14 residues in the CDR3. Trimming took 0 bases from V and 0 from J, leaving 6 bases between them. From germline, CDR1 is SQVTM and CDR2 ANQGSEA. The CDR3 sequence: CSVEDQLSGNTIYF. The CDR3 bases are TGCAGCGTTGAAGATCAACTCTCTGGAAACACCATATATTTT.